These 3 T cell receptor beta chains originate from one sample sequenced in a study of tumor-infiltrating lymphocytes in primary liver carcinoma. Total RNA and DNA came together from about 21-30 mg of bulk tissue without cell sorting. The investigators made TCR beta cDNA from around 540 ng total RNA, using a constant-region primer. Slightly modified ARM-PCR, run as three nested multiplex PCR rounds, produced the TCR beta libraries. TRBV1-TRBV30 forward primers paired with a C-beta reverse primer drove the first two PCR rounds, ten to eleven cycles each. TCRdb re-analysed the multiplex PCR reads in MiXCR, keeping a single row per CDR3 protein. Found here are around 40,000 distinct CDR3 sequences, about three quarters of them singletons; the top ten hold approximately 19%. Sequenced material: liver tumor tissue from sampling region 2. Documented subset: tumor region T2, inferior pole. These receptors came from a man aged 35 to 55 with primary liver carcinoma and hepatitis B virus infection.

Details on this clonotype: Germline and junction disagree at one end, which may indicate a read error. This sequence joins TRBV6-5 and TRBJ2-2; the D gene is possibly TRBD1 (6 bases). CDR3 length: 17 amino acids. The germline V gene has CDR1 MNHEY and CDR2 SVGAGI. The CDR3 sequence is CASSYPRGIGGTGELFF. DNA for the CDR3: TGTGCCAGCAGTTACCCGAGGGGGATTGGTGGGACCGGGGAGCTTTTTTTT.

This sequence joins TRBV11-3 and TRBJ2-3, with a weak D call TRBD2 (6 bases). The CDR3 has 15 residues. Trimming took off 5 bases at V and 8 bases at J, with 20 bases between the two ends. The germline gives CDR1 SGHNT, CDR2 YENEEA. CDR3 amino acids: CASSPRGLQGGTQYF. Here the CDR3 DNA reads TGTGCCAGCAGCCCGCGGGGACTCCAGGGCGGTACGCAGTATTTT.

About this clonotype itself: Given the absence of the conserved phenylalanine or tryptophan at the CDR3 end, a read error is likely. The rearrangement links TRBV10-3 to TRBJ2-1; no firm D call. Germline CDR1 ENHRY, CDR2 SYGVKD. The V end was cut by 8 bases, the J end by 3 bases, with 14 bases between. The CDR3 length is 14 residues. CDR3: CAISLALGYNEQFL. The CDR3 DNA reads as TGTGCCATCTCCCTGGCCCTTGGCTACAATGAGCAGTTCTTA.